This TCR beta chain stems from a study of T cell responses to AZD1222 COVID-19 vaccine. The repertoire was sequenced with immunoSEQ multiplex PCR; TCRdb's copy has only in-frame clones and lacks some. The sample shows 90,000 to 150,000 clones, approximately 85% of them seen only once. Losses at the gene ends were 2 bases for V and 3 bases for J; bases not matched to a gene: 5. This CDR3 contains 15 residues. Looked up from germline, CDR1 is SGHKS and CDR2 is YYEKEE (reference sequence). The rearrangement uses TRBV5-5 and TRBJ2-7, with 10 bases fitting TRBD1. Material: peripheral blood, obtained on day 0 of AZD1222 vaccination. This sequence was found in an adult in good health. CDR3 sequence reads: CASSFDGTGVYEQYF. The CDR3 nucleotides read TGTGCCAGCAGCTTCGACGGGACAGGGGTCTACGAGCAGTACTTC. Combining the CDR3 with reference TRBV5-5 and TRBJ2-7 gives the whole variable domain DAGVTQSPTHLIKTRGQQVTLRCSPISGHKSVSWYQQVLGQGPQFIFQYYEKEERGRGNFPDRFSARQFPNYSSELNVNALLLGDSALYLCASSFDGTGVYEQYFGPGTRLTVT.